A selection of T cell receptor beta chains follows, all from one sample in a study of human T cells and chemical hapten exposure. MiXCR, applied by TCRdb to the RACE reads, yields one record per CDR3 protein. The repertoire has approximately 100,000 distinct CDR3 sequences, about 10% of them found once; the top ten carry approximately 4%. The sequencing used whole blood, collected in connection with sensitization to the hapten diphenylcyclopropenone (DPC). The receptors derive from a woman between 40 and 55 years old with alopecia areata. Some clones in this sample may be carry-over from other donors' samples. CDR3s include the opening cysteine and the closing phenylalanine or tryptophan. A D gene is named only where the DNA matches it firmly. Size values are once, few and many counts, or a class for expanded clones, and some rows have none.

CDR3nt: TGCAGTGCTAGTACTACTACAGATACGCAGTATTTT; CDR3aa: CSASTTTDTQYF; v_gene: TRBV20-1; abundance: few; j_gene: TRBJ2-3; len: 12; d_gene: .
CDR3nt: TGTGCCAGCATCCCGGGACAGCTCCTTAGCACAGATACGCAGTATTTT; CDR3aa: CASIPGQLLSTDTQYF; v_gene: TRBV27; abundance: few; j_gene: TRBJ2-3; len: 16; d_gene: TRBD1
CDR3nt: TGCAGGGCTACAACCTCGGGTAGCGGGTCCTACAATGAGCAGTTCTTC; CDR3aa: CRATTSGSGSYNEQFF; v_gene: TRBV29-1; abundance: .; j_gene: TRBJ2-1; len: 16; d_gene: TRBD2
CDR3nt: TGCAGCGCTAGGGACAGGGCCATGAACACTGAAGCTTTCTTT; CDR3aa: CSARDRAMNTEAFF; v_gene: TRBV29-1; abundance: few; j_gene: TRBJ1-1; len: 14; d_gene: TRBD1
CDR3nt: TGTGCCAGCAGCTTATTAGGGACAGCCGGAAACACCATATATTTT; CDR3aa: CASSLLGTAGNTIYF; v_gene: TRBV11-2; abundance: many; j_gene: TRBJ1-3; len: 15; d_gene: TRBD1
CDR3nt: TGTGCCAGCAGGGAGATGGGACTAGCATCAGAGACCCAGTACTTC; CDR3aa: CASREMGLASETQYF; v_gene: TRBV6-4; abundance: many; j_gene: TRBJ2-5; len: 15; d_gene: TRBD2
CDR3nt: TGCGCCAGCAGCCAAGGGGCCCGGAAAGCTAACTATGGCTACACCTTC; CDR3aa: CASSQGARKANYGYTF; v_gene: TRBV4-3; abundance: .; j_gene: TRBJ1-2; len: 16; d_gene: .
CDR3nt: TGTGCCAGCAGCCGGCTACGGAGCACAGATACGCAGTATTTT; CDR3aa: CASSRLRSTDTQYF; v_gene: TRBV7-2; abundance: many; j_gene: TRBJ2-3; len: 14; d_gene: .
CDR3nt: TGCGCCAGCAGTGAACGGGGAAGGGAAAAACTGTTTTTT; CDR3aa: CASSERGREKLFF; v_gene: TRBV10-1; abundance: .; j_gene: TRBJ1-4; len: 13; d_gene: .
CDR3nt: TGTGCCAGTAGAGCGCATCAGGGGGCCGGAATTTACAATGAGCAGTTCTTC; CDR3aa: CASRAHQGAGIYNEQFF; v_gene: TRBV19; abundance: few; j_gene: TRBJ2-1; len: 17; d_gene: TRBD1
CDR3nt: TGTGCCAGCAGCCTCCCGGGACATGGGGTCTTCGAGCAGTACTTC; CDR3aa: CASSLPGHGVFEQYF; v_gene: TRBV6-2/TRBV6-3; abundance: once; j_gene: TRBJ2-7; len: 15; d_gene: .
CDR3nt: TGCGCCAGCAGCCAAGATCGGGTTTCCTACAATGAGCAGTTCTTC; CDR3aa: CASSQDRVSYNEQFF; v_gene: TRBV4-3; abundance: many; j_gene: TRBJ2-1; len: 15; d_gene: .
CDR3nt: TGTGCCATCAGTGAATTGGGGAGGGGAACTTTCTTT; CDR3aa: CAISELGRGTFF; v_gene: TRBV10-3; abundance: many; j_gene: TRBJ1-1; len: 12; d_gene: .
CDR3nt: TGTGCCACCAGCAGCCTTGGACAGCAAAATTCACCCCTCCACTTT; CDR3aa: CATSSLGQQNSPLHF; v_gene: TRBV15; abundance: many; j_gene: TRBJ1-6; len: 15; d_gene: .
CDR3nt: TGTGCCAGCAGGGGGGGGAGTCAGCCCCAGCATTTT; CDR3aa: CASRGGSQPQHF; v_gene: TRBV12-3/TRBV12-4; abundance: few; j_gene: TRBJ1-5; len: 12; d_gene: .
CDR3nt: TGTGCCAGCACCCTACAGGGAGTAGCGGGAGGGCGGGTTGAGCAGTTCTTC; CDR3aa: CASTLQGVAGGRVEQFF; v_gene: TRBV6-2/TRBV6-3; abundance: few; j_gene: TRBJ2-1; len: 17; d_gene: TRBD2
CDR3nt: TGTGCCAGCAGCTTAGATGAGTCGCGGGGCTACACCTTC; CDR3aa: CASSLDESRGYTF; v_gene: TRBV7-6; abundance: .; j_gene: TRBJ1-2; len: 13; d_gene: .
CDR3nt: TGCAGTGCTAGATCCGGAGCCCTGATCCCTCGAGAGGCTTTCTTT; CDR3aa: CSARSGALIPREAFF; v_gene: TRBV20-1; abundance: many; j_gene: TRBJ1-1; len: 15; d_gene: .
CDR3nt: TGTGCCAGCACCCGCGGGGGCAAATCCTACAATGAGCAGTTCTTC; CDR3aa: CASTRGGKSYNEQFF; v_gene: TRBV2; abundance: many; j_gene: TRBJ2-1; len: 15; d_gene: .
CDR3nt: TGTGCCAGCAGCTTGGGCAGGGGTGAGACCCAGTACTTC; CDR3aa: CASSLGRGETQYF; v_gene: TRBV5-6; abundance: many; j_gene: TRBJ2-5; len: 13; d_gene: .
CDR3nt: TGTGCCAGCAGTTTACGGACTAGCGGCGGGGCAGATACGCAGTATTTT; CDR3aa: CASSLRTSGGADTQYF; v_gene: TRBV27; abundance: many; j_gene: TRBJ2-3; len: 16; d_gene: TRBD2
CDR3nt: TGTGCCAGCTCATTCCGACAGTTGAGCTCCTATAATTCACCCCTCCACTTT; CDR3aa: CASSFRQLSSYNSPLHF; v_gene: TRBV18; abundance: few; j_gene: TRBJ1-6; len: 17; d_gene: .
CDR3nt: TGTGCCAGCAGCCTGGTTAGCGGGAGGGTACAAGAGACCCAGTACTTC; CDR3aa: CASSLVSGRVQETQYF; v_gene: TRBV3-1; abundance: many; j_gene: TRBJ2-5; len: 16; d_gene: TRBD2
CDR3nt: TGTGCCAGCAGCTTAGTCTCCGCCGGGGGGAAACGGACAGATACGCAGTATTTT; CDR3aa: CASSLVSAGGKRTDTQYF; v_gene: TRBV7-2; abundance: many; j_gene: TRBJ2-3; len: 18; d_gene: TRBD2
CDR3nt: TGTGCCAGCAGTCCCGGCGGGGGGCGCGTAAGCAATCAGCCCCAGCATTTT; CDR3aa: CASSPGGGRVSNQPQHF; v_gene: TRBV11-2; abundance: many; j_gene: TRBJ1-5; len: 17; d_gene: .
CDR3nt: TGTGCCAGCAGCCTAACGGTGGGGGCAGCCCTGTACTCCTACACCTTC; CDR3aa: CASSLTVGAALYSYTF; v_gene: TRBV11-2; abundance: .; j_gene: TRBJ1-2; len: 16; d_gene: .
CDR3nt: TGCAGCGTTGAAGATGATACGCAGTATTTT; CDR3aa: CSVEDDTQYF; v_gene: TRBV29-1; abundance: .; j_gene: TRBJ2-3; len: 10; d_gene: .
CDR3nt: TGTGCCAGCAGCTTATCGTTTGGTGCTGAAAACACCATATATTTT; CDR3aa: CASSLSFGAENTIYF; v_gene: TRBV7-9; abundance: few; j_gene: TRBJ1-3; len: 15; d_gene: .
CDR3nt: TGTGCCAGCAGCTTAGGGGCAGGGCAGCCCCAGCATTTT; CDR3aa: CASSLGAGQPQHF; v_gene: TRBV7-2; abundance: many; j_gene: TRBJ1-5; len: 13; d_gene: .